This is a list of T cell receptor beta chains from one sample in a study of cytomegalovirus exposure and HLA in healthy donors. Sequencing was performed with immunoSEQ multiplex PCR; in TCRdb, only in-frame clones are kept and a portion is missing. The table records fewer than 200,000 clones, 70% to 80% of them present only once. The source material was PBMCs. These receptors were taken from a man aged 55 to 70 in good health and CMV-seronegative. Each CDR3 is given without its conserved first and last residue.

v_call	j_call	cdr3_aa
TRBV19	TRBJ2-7	ASGGGTGGAKTLYEQY
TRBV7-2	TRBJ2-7	ASSLALAGGSYEQY
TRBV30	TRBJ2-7	AWSTGTGVNEQY
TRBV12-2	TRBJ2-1	ASRLASSVPGSYNEQF
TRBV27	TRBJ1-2	ASSNPGSGDYGYT
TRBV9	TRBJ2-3	ASSPKRTSGDLDTQY
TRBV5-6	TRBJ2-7	ASRYSGQAYEQY
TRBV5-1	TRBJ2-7	ASSFLPGGDYEQY
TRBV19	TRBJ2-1	ASSIAGQLYNEQF
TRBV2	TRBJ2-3	AGSRDSPDTQY
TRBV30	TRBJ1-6	AWRVTGNSYNSPLH
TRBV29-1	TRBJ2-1	SVEKPGLVNEQF
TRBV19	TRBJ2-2	ATGRTGELF
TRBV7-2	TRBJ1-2	ASSYPGIGGYT
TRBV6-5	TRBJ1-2	ASSYGDRGFYGYT
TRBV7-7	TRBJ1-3	ASSLAQGAGNTIY
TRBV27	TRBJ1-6	ASSLLRPRNSPLH
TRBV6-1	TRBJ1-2	ASSADRNYGYT
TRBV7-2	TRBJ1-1	ASSVDRPTEAF
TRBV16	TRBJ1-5	ASVLGANSNQPQH
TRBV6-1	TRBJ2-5	ASSEDGTTQETQY
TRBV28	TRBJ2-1	ASSLIAGQLEQF
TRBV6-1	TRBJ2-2	ASSEKGQGVAGELF
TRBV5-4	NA	ASSSKKTYEQY
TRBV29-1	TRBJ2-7	SVDSGSYEQY
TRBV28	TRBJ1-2	ASSQTGVVGYT
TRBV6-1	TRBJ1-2	ASSSGTQAIWGYT
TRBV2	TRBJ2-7	ASSEWGLAGTGSYEQY
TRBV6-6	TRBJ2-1	ASSPTGARGNEQF
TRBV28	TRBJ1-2	ASSLAKYGYT
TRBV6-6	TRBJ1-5	ASRKQGAGNQPQH
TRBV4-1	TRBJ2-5	ASSPGTRRSETQY
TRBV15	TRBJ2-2	ATSREQGIAGELF
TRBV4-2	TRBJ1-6	ASSNVGRGNSPLH
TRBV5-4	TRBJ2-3	ASSRDSLANWRGTDTQY
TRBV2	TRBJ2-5	ASTWEVAGGTQY
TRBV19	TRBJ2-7	ASSVFGTSNEQY
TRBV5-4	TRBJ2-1	ASSLAVLAGGVNNEQF
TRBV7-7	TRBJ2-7	ASSPGTSGYEQY
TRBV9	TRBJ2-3	ASSVGADASTDTQY
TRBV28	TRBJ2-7	ASSTGQGKGEQY
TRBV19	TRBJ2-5	ASSQSDSQETQY
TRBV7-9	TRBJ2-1	ASSSGALAGTGEQF
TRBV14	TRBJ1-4	ASSQGGGGEKLF
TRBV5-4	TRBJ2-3	ASSWVAGGATDTQY
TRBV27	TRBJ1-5	ASSQGQGGQPQH
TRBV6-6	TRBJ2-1	ASSSTDRSSYNEQF